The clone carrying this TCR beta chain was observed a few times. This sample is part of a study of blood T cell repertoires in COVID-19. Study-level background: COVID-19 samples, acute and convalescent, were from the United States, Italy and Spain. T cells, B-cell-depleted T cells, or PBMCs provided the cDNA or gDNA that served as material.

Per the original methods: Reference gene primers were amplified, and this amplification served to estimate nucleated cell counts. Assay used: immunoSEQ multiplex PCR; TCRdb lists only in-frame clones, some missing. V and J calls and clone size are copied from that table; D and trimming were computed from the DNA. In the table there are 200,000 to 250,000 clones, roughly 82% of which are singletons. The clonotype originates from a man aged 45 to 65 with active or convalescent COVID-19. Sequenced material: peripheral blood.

CDR3 bases: TGTGCCAGCAGCTTAGCGGGACAGGGGTCCTACGAGCAGTACTTC. This translates into CASSLAGQGSYEQYF. This sequence joins TRBV7-6 and TRBJ2-7, with 10 nucleotides matching TRBD1. Germline CDR1 is SGHVS and CDR2 is FNYEAQ. Losses at the gene ends were 0 bases for V and 1 base for J; bases not matched to a gene: 0. This CDR3 region has 15 residues.